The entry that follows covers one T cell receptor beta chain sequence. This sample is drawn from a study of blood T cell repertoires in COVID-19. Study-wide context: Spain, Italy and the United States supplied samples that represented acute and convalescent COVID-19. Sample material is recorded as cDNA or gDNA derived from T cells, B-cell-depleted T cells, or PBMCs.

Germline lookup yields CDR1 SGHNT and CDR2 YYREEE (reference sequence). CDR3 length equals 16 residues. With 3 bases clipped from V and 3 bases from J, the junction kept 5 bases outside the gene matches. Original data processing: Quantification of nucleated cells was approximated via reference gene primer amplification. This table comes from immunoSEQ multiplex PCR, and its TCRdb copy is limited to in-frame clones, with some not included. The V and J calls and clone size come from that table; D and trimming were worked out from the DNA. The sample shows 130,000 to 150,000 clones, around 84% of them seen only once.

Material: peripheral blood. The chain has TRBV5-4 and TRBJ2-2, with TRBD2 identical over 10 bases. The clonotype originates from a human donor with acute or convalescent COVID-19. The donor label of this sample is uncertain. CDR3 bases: TGTGCCAGCAGCTCGGGACTAGCGTTAGACACCGGGGAGCTGTTTTTT. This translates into CASSSGLALDTGELFF.